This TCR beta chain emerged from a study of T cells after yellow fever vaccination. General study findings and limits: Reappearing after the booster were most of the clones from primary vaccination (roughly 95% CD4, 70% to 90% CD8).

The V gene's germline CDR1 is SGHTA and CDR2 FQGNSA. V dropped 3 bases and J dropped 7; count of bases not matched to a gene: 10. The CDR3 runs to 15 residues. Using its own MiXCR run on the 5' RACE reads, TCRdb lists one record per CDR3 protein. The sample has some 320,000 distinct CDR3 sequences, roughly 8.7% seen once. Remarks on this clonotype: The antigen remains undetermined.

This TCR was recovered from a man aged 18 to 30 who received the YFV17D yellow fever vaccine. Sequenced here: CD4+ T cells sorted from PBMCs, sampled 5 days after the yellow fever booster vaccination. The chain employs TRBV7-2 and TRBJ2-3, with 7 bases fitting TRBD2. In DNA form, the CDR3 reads TGTGCCAGCAGCTTGATGGGTAGCGGGCCCCATACGCAGTATTTT. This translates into CASSLMGSGPHTQYF.